This T cell receptor (beta chain) is from a study of T cell repertoires in cytomegalovirus infection. Background on the study: The authors relied on CMV epitopes, both recently identified HLA-C-restricted and well-studied HLA-B-restricted. The public TCR beta signatures pointed to both CMV infection and matching HLA type.

Study-wide results and caveats: Across the ex vivo response, the dominant clonotypes were HLA-C-restricted CMV-specific TCR beta clonotypes. Summed frequency of shared TCR beta families picked out CMV carriers who also had the relevant HLA.

A word on this clonotype: Its antigen is undetermined.

MiXCR, run by TCRdb on the reads, gives a single entry per CDR3 protein. The sample lists hundreds of thousands of distinct CDR3 sequences, roughly 33% occurring once. The source is a human donor in good health (CMV status not recorded). Some clones in this sample may be carry-over from other donors' samples. Source: cultured CD8+ T cells from PBMCs, taken from culture after CMV antigen stimulation.

This CDR3 reads CASSLGGVGGNQPQHF. The CDR3 DNA reads TGTGCCAGCAGCTTAGGAGGGGTGGGTGGCAATCAGCCCCAGCATTTT. This chain connects TRBV7-9 to TRBJ1-5; D possibly corresponds to TRBD1 (5 bases). Trimming took 1 base from V and 2 from J, leaving 12 bases between them. CDR1 SEHNR and CDR2 FQNEAQ come from the germline V gene (reference sequence). The CDR3 contains 16 residues.